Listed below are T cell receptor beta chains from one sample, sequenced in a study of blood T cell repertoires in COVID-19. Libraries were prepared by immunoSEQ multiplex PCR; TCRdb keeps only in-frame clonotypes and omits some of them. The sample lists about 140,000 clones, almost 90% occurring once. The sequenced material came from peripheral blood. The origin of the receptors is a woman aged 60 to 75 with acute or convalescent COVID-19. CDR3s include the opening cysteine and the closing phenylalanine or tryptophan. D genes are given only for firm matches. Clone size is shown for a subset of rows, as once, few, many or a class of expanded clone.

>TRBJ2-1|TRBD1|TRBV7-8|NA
CASSFRQGDEQFF
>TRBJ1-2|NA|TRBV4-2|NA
CASSQPPTAEYGYTF
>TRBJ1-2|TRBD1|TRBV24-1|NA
CATSQDRGGGYTF
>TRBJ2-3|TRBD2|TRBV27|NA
CAIGPGGSTDTQYF
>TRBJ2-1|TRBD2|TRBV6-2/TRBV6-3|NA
CASSYSGVAGGNEQFF
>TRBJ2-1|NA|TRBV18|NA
CASSPPSRRRNEQFF
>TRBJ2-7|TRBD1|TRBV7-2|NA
CASSFPGTGPSYEQYF
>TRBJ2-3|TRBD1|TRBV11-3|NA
CASSLGGQSTDTQYF
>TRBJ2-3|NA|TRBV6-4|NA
CASRKDGGSTDTQYF
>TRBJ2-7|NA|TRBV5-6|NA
CASSLTGGRLALYEQYF
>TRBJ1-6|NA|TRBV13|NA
CASSSRVSNVAPLHF
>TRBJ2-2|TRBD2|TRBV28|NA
CASGGSGGSNTGELFF
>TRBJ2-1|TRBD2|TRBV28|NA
CASSLSQWGGTEQFF
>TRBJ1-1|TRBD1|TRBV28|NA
CATYRGRTEAFF
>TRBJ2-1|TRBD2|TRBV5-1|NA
CASSLSSGGGGNEQFF
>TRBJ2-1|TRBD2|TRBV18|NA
CASSPTSGSSYNEQFF
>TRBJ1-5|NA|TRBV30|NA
CAWSAVLSNQPQHF
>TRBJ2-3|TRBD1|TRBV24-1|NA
CATSKTGDPTDTQYF
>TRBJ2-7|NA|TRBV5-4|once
CASSTPQIYEQYF
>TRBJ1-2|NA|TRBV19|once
CASGPNYGYTF
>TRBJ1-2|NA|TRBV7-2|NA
CASSPAEAWEVRGYTF
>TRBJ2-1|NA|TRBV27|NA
CASSLGQSNEQFF
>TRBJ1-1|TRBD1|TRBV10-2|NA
CASSESAGHPGGAFF
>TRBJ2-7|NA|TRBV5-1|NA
CASTSGPTSSYEQYF
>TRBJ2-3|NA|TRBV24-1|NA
CATSDWGPPDTQYF
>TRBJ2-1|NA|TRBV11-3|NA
CASSNGQYNEQFF
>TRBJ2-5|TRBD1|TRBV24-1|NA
CATSDPTGQGETQYF
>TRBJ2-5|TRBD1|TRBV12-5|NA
CASGLDRGGRETQYF
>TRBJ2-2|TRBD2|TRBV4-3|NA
CASSRYGIAGENTGELFF
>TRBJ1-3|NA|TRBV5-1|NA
CASSEYSGVGGGNTIYF
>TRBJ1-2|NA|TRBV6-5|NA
CASSYSRATGGYTF
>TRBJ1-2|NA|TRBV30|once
CAWRENYGYTF
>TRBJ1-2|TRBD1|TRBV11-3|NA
CASSSRQGARPYGYTF
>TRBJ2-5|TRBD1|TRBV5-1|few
CASSLGGGSQETQYF
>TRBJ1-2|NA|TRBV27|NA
CASSSKPEFYGYTF
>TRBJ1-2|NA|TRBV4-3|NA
CASSQELTRSNYGYTF
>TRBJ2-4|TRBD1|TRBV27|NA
CASRGLRQGRNIQYF